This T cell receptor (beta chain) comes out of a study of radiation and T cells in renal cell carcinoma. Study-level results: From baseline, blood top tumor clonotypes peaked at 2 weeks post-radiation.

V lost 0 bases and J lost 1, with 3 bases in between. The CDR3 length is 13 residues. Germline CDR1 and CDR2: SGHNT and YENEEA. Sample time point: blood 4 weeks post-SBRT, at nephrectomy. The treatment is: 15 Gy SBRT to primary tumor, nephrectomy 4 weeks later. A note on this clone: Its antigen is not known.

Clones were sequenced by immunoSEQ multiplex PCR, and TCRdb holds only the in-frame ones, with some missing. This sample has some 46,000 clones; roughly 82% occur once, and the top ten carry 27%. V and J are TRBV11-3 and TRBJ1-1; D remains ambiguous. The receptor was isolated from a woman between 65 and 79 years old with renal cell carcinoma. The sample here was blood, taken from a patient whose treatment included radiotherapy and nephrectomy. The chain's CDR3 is CASSLEENTEAFF. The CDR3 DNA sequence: TGTGCCAGCAGCTTAGAGGAGAACACTGAAGCTTTCTTT.